The 31 T cell receptor beta chains reported below all come from one sample, sequenced in a study of PD-L1 blockade in urothelial cancer. TCRdb keeps only in-frame clones here, not all; method: immunoSEQ multiplex PCR. Seen here are about 88,000 clones, 90% observed once, and the top ten hold around 10%. The input for sequencing was PBMCs, taken around atezolizumab (anti-PD-L1) treatment. The receptors here all came from a man between 60 and 75 years old with urothelial cancer.

The gene calls are TRBV2 and TRBJ1-1; 7 bases fit TRBD1. After removal of 6 bases from V and 7 bases from J, the junction contained 14 bases not matched to a gene. The CDR3 has 15 residues. CDR1 is SNHLY, CDR2 FYNNEI, per germline. The CDR3 region has the DNA TGTGCCAGCAGGACTTGGGACAGAGGGGTAGGTGAAGCTTTCTTT. Protein sequence: CASRTWDRGVGEAFF.

As to this clone: This same CDR3 is encoded by further DNA sequences in the sample. The chain is built from TRBV7-2 and TRBJ2-1; TRBD2 aligns across 8 bases. After removal of 3 bases from V and 0 bases from J, the junction contained 1 base not matched to a gene. The CDR3 totals 15 residues. CDR1 is SGHTA, CDR2 FQGNSA, per germline. CDR3 nucleotide sequence: TGTGCCAGCAGCTTTACTAGCGGCTCCTACAATGAGCAGTTCTTC. Residues: CASSFTSGSYNEQFF.

The chain employs TRBV18 and TRBJ2-3; tentative D call: TRBD1 (6 bases). Germline V gene lookup returns CDR1 KGHSH and CDR2 LQKENI. Trimming left V 5 bases short and J 2 bases short, with 8 bases between. The CDR3 runs 13 residues. The CDR3 region has the DNA TGTGCCAGCTCAAGGACAGTCACAGATACGCAGTATTTT. Translating it yields CASSRTVTDTQYF. The whole variable domain, remainder taken from reference TRBV18 and TRBJ2-3, is NAGVMQNPRHLVRRRGQEARLRCSPMKGHSHVYWYRQLPEEGLKFMVYLQKENIIDESGMPKERFSAEFPKEGPSILRIQQVVRGDSAAYFCASSRTVTDTQYFGPGTRLTVL.

J is TRBJ1-1 and V is TRBV30; TRBD1 matches 8 bases. V gave up 2 bases and J gave up 4 bases; unmatched junction bases: 3. Germline-derived CDR1 and CDR2 are GTSNPN and SVGIG (reference sequence). This CDR3 is 13 amino acids long. The CDR3 DNA sequence: TGTGCCTGGAGTCTGACAGGGGTCACTGAAGCTTTCTTT. It encodes CAWSLTGVTEAFF.

This clone was recorded a few times. The chain joins TRBV7-6 to TRBJ2-1; TRBD2 matches at 15 bases. The V segment lost 6 bases and the J segment 9 bases; nucleotides outside the gene matches: 18. Germline V gives CDR1 SGHVS, CDR2 FNYEAQ. This CDR3 has 19 residues. The CDR3 DNA reads TGTGCCAGCAGTAGTTCCGGGACTAGCGGGGGGCTGAGGGTGGTTGAGCAGTTCTTC. Its protein product is CASSSSGTSGGLRVVEQFF.

The chain couples TRBV5-8 to TRBJ2-7, with TRBD1 matching 11 bases. The length of the CDR3 is 16 residues. Germline V CDR1 and CDR2: SGHTS, YDEGEE. V lost 2 bases and J lost 4; bases outside the gene matches: 8. CDR3 coding DNA: TGTGCCAGCAGCTTCCCCGGAGGGACAGGGGGGTACGAGCAGTACTTC. Translating it yields CASSFPGGTGGYEQYF.

CDR3 sequence reads: CASSVNREETQYF. In nucleotides, the CDR3 is TGTGCCAGCAGCGTAAACAGGGAGGAGACCCAGTACTTC. This sequence joins TRBV7-2 and TRBJ2-5, with a tentative D call TRBD1 (6 bases). From germline, CDR1 is SGHTA and CDR2 FQGNSA. Trimming left V 5 bases short and J 5 bases short, with 12 bases between. This CDR3 contains 13 residues. Full variable domain (remainder filled in from reference TRBV7-2 and TRBJ2-5): GAGVSQSPSNKVTEKGKDVELRCDPISGHTALYWYRQSLGQGLEFLIYFQGNSAPDKSGLPSDRFSAERTGGSVSTLTIQRTQQEDSAVYLCASSVNREETQYFGPGTRLLVL.

The chain has TRBV28 and TRBJ1-3, with 8 bases fitting TRBD1. The CDR3 loop spans 14 amino acids. The germline V gene encodes CDR1 MDHEN and CDR2 SYDVKM. V gave up 6 bases and J gave up 4 bases; unmatched junction bases: 5. This chain's CDR3 is CASSPGGRGNTIYF. DNA for the CDR3: TGTGCCAGCAGCCCAGGGGGCCGGGGAAACACCATATATTTT. The full variable domain, its missing parts supplied by reference TRBV28 and TRBJ1-3, is DVKVTQSSRYLVKRTGEKVFLECVQDMDHENMFWYRQDPGLGLRLIYFSYDVKMKEKGDIPEGYSVSREKKERFSLILESASTNQTSMYLCASSPGGRGNTIYFGEGSWLTVV.

J is TRBJ2-7 and V is TRBV28; 7 nucleotides line up with TRBD1. Losses at the gene ends were 6 bases for V and 3 bases for J; bases not matched to a gene: 5. This CDR3 spans 13 amino acids. Germline values: CDR1 MDHEN, CDR2 SYDVKM. Here the CDR3 reads CASRTGTDYEQYF. The CDR3 bases are TGTGCCAGCAGAACCGGGACAGACTACGAGCAGTACTTC.

The chain recombines TRBV18 with TRBJ1-2; 8 nucleotides line up with TRBD1. CDR3 size: 15 residues. With V trimmed by 3 bases and J by 6 bases, 9 bases remained unmatched. Germline values: CDR1 KGHSH, CDR2 LQKENI. The CDR3 nucleotides read TGTGCCAGCTCACCTAGGACAGGGATGGTGGATGGCTACACCTTC. It yields the protein CASSPRTGMVDGYTF.

The V call is TRBV4-3, the J call TRBJ2-2, with a tentative D call TRBD2 (5 bases). Trimming removed 0 bases at V and 7 bases at J, with 9 bases between. CDR3 length: 14 amino acids. Germline CDR1 reads LGHNA; CDR2 reads YSLEER. The CDR3 DNA follows: TGCGCCAGCAGCCAAGATCTAGAGGGCGGGGAGCTGTTTTTT. Its protein is CASSQDLEGGELFF.

V is TRBV5-6 and J is TRBJ1-6; D ambiguous. Germline assignment: CDR1 SGHDT and CDR2 YYEEEE. CDR3 length: 16 amino acids. Trimming stripped 2 bases from V and 0 bases from J, with 9 bases between. This chain's CDR3 is CASSFNTRSYNSPLHF. The CDR3, as DNA: TGTGCCAGCAGCTTCAATACGCGCTCCTATAATTCACCCCTCCACTTT.

This rearrangement joins TRBV2 to TRBJ2-7; 7 nucleotides agree with TRBD1. With V trimmed by 4 bases and J by 0 bases, 15 bases remained unmatched. The germline V gene has CDR1 SNHLY and CDR2 FYNNEI. CDR3 length: 18 amino acids. The chain's CDR3 is CASSAVWPSRDSSYEQYF. In DNA form, the CDR3 reads TGTGCCAGCAGTGCAGTTTGGCCTAGCCGGGACAGCTCCTACGAGCAGTACTTC.

The chain is built from TRBV5-8 and TRBJ2-7, with a tentative D call TRBD1 (6 bases). Trimming took off 3 bases at V and 2 bases at J, with 18 bases between the two ends. This CDR3 has 16 amino acids. Germline values: CDR1 SGHTS, CDR2 YDEGEE. In nucleotides, the CDR3 is TGTGCCAGCAGCTACTACAGGGCCAGCTCGGCCTACGAGCAGTACTTC. Translated, it gives CASSYYRASSAYEQYF. Looking up the rest from reference TRBV5-8 and TRBJ2-7 gives the full variable domain: EAGVTQSPTHLIKTRGQQATLRCSPISGHTSVYWYQQALGLGLQFLLWYDEGEERNRGNFPPRFSGRQFPNYSSELNVNALELEDSALYLCASSYYRASSAYEQYFGPGTRLTVT.

This clone showed up just once. CDR3 residues: CASTRDRNTEAFF. The DNA of the CDR3 is TGTGCCAGCACCCGTGACAGGAACACTGAAGCTTTCTTT. The chain uses TRBV2 and TRBJ1-1, with D possibly matching TRBD1 (5 bases). The V gene's germline CDR1 is SNHLY and CDR2 FYNNEI. This CDR3 region has 13 residues. Trimming took 7 bases from V and 1 from J, leaving 10 bases between them.

The chain uses TRBV30 and TRBJ1-5; D unresolved. The CDR3 extends over 19 amino acids. Trimming removed 0 bases at V and 0 bases at J, with 21 bases between. Per the germline V gene, CDR1 is GTSNPN and CDR2 is SVGIG (reference sequence). This CDR3 is CAWSVRVTGPGYSNQPQHF. The CDR3 DNA reads as TGTGCCTGGAGTGTACGGGTTACCGGTCCTGGTTATAGCAATCAGCCCCAGCATTTT. The full variable domain, completed using reference TRBV30 and TRBJ1-5, is SQTIHQWPATLVQPVGSPLSLECTVEGTSNPNLYWYRQAAGRGLQLLFYSVGIGQISSEVPQNLSASRPQDRQFILSSKKLLLSDSGFYLCAWSVRVTGPGYSNQPQHFGDGTRLSIL.

The rearrangement links TRBV4-3 to TRBJ2-2, with D possibly being TRBD2 (6 bases). Germline V CDR1 and CDR2: LGHNA, YSLEER. The germline V and J ends were trimmed by 4 bases and 6 bases, with 21 bases remaining between them. This CDR3 comprises 17 residues. The CDR3 DNA reads TGCGCCAGCAGCCCCCACCCCGTCACGGGGGTCGCCGGGGAGCTGTTTTTT. It yields the protein CASSPHPVTGVAGELFF.

The V and J genes are TRBV7-9 and TRBJ2-1; 7 bases map to TRBD1. CDR1 and CDR2 from the germline V gene are SEHNR and FQNEAQ (reference sequence). V shed 5 bases, J shed 5 bases, and the junction held 6 bases outside the gene matches. This CDR3 region has 14 residues. The CDR3 bases are TGTGCCAGCAGCGTCGACAGGGTTAACAATGAGCAGTTCTTC. Translating it yields CASSVDRVNNEQFF.

This chain connects TRBV18 to TRBJ1-5, with unresolved D. The CDR3 is 13 amino acids. CDR1 and CDR2 (germline): KGHSH, LQKENI. V was pared by 5 bases and J by 6 bases, with 11 bases between. Written as DNA, the CDR3 is TGTGCCAGCTCAACCGAGGTGGGTCAGCCCCAGCATTTT. It encodes CASSTEVGQPQHF.

The chain couples TRBV5-4 to TRBJ2-1; no definite D call. The CDR3 is 12 amino acids. V lost 9 bases to trimming and J lost 5 bases, with 12 bases between them. From germline, CDR1 is SGHNT and CDR2 YYREEE (reference sequence). CDR3 residues: CAISRGDNEQFF. The CDR3 nucleotides read TGTGCCATTTCTCGCGGAGACAATGAGCAGTTCTTC.

Points on this clone: The junction differs from germline at one of its ends, possibly a read error. The chain combines TRBV4-2 with TRBJ2-1; weak D call: TRBD2 (7 bases). The CDR3 has 16 residues. Germline CDR1 reads LGHNA; CDR2 reads YNFKEQ. CDR3 loop: CASSQGGGRALAEQFF. The CDR3 coding sequence is TGTGCCAGCAGTCAAGGGGGAGGGAGGGCCCTCGCTGAGCAGTTCTTC.

This rearrangement joins TRBV5-4 to TRBJ2-3; the D gene is possibly TRBD2 (7 bases). Between the trimmed V and J ends, which lost 5 bases and 0 bases, there was a span of 13 bases. Germline V lookup: CDR1 SGHNT, CDR2 YYREEE (reference sequence). This CDR3 spans 15 amino acids. This CDR3 reads CASREGGFSTDTQYF. CDR3 nucleotide sequence: TGTGCCAGCAGAGAGGGGGGGTTCAGCACAGATACGCAGTATTTT.

The chain carries TRBV11-2 and TRBJ1-4; 10 bases are shared with TRBD1. The CDR3 runs 15 residues. Germline CDR1 SGHAT, CDR2 FQNNGV. Trimming took 4 bases from V and 5 from J; bases not matched to a gene: 4. In nucleotides, the CDR3 is TGTGCCAGCAGCTATGGACAGGGGGGAAATGAAAAACTGTTTTTT. It yields the protein CASSYGQGGNEKLFF.

This rearrangement joins TRBV2 to TRBJ2-3; D unclear. From germline, CDR1 is SNHLY and CDR2 FYNNEI. This CDR3 comprises 12 residues. V shed 6 bases and J shed 4 bases, with 8 bases lying between them. The CDR3 sequence is CASRERSDTQYF. CDR3 nucleotide sequence: TGTGCCAGCAGGGAGCGTTCAGATACGCAGTATTTT.

CDR3 residues: CASSSSGPITDTQYF. The DNA of the CDR3 is TGTGCCAGCAGCTCCAGCGGCCCCATCACAGATACGCAGTATTTT. V usage is TRBV13 and J usage is TRBJ2-3; a possible D gene is TRBD2 (5 bases). The CDR3 has 15 amino acids. Per the germline V gene, CDR1 is PRHDT and CDR2 is FYEKMQ (reference sequence). V lost 4 bases and J lost 2, with 13 bases in between.

The chain has TRBV19 and TRBJ2-5; 7 positions agree with TRBD1. The V segment lost 4 bases and the J segment 3 bases; nucleotides outside the gene matches: 17. Germline V gives CDR1 LNHDA, CDR2 SQIVND (reference sequence). The CDR3 spans 18 residues. The CDR3 protein is CASSKRSVPGTAEETQYF. DNA of the CDR3: TGTGCCAGTAGTAAACGGTCGGTACCCGGGACAGCAGAAGAGACCCAGTACTTC.

The CDR3 DNA sequence: TGTGCCAGCAGTGAGAACCAGGGGAGTGGAGGCTACACCTTC. Amino acids: CASSENQGSGGYTF. V gene TRBV6-1 combines with J gene TRBJ1-2; perhaps TRBD1 as D (6 bases). V gave up 3 bases and J gave up 8 bases, with 16 bases separating them. The CDR3 consists of 14 residues. Per germline, CDR1 MNHNS and CDR2 SASEGT.

The rearrangement links TRBV2 to TRBJ1-5; 7 bases match TRBD1. The length of the CDR3 is 13 residues. Trimming cost V 9 bases and J 6 bases; bases outside gene matches: 8. Germline loops: CDR1 SNHLY, CDR2 FYNNEI. The CDR3 DNA reads TGTGCCAGTAAGGGGGCTTATCGTCAGCCCCAGCATTTT. Amino acid sequence: CASKGAYRQPQHF.

This chain connects TRBV28 to TRBJ1-3; no reliable D call. Between the trimmed V and J ends, which lost 2 bases and 5 bases, there was a span of 10 bases. From germline, CDR1 is MDHEN and CDR2 SYDVKM. This CDR3 spans 14 amino acids. The CDR3 reads CASSLIGRRNTIYF. As DNA, the CDR3 is TGTGCCAGCAGTTTAATAGGGAGGAGAAACACCATATATTTT.

The J gene is TRBJ2-3, the V gene TRBV5-4; D is undetermined. This CDR3 contains 14 residues. V was cut by 4 bases and J by 2 bases, with 11 bases left in between. CDR1 is SGHNT, CDR2 YYREEE, per germline (reference sequence). The DNA for the CDR3 is TGTGCCAGCAGCGATCGGTCCTACACAGATACGCAGTATTTT. Protein: CASSDRSYTDTQYF. The full variable domain, with the rest looked up from reference TRBV5-4 and TRBJ2-3, is ETGVTQSPTHLIKTRGQQVTLRCSSQSGHNTVSWYQQALGQGPQFIFQYYREEENGRGNFPPRFSGLQFPNYSSELNVNALELDDSALYLCASSDRSYTDTQYFGPGTRLTVL.

The rearrangement joins TRBV2 to TRBJ2-1, with TRBD2 identical over 11 bases. This CDR3 region has 14 residues. Trimming at V came to 9 bases and at J to 7 bases, leaving 8 bases not matched to a gene. Germline V gene data show CDR1 as SNHLY and CDR2 as FYNNEI. The CDR3 DNA follows: TGTGCCAGTGGGGGGCTAGCGGGGGGTAATGAGCAGTTCTTC. It encodes CASGGLAGGNEQFF.